This T cell receptor (beta chain) stems from a study of T cell responses to AZD1222 COVID-19 vaccine. About the study: Second-dose recipients at about 4 or about 12 weeks were treated as one pooled group. Notes on the study in general: Dominant CD4 TCR responses targeted spike regions 160-218 and 743-854. Only a handful of AZD1222 recipients tested seropositive at baseline. Possibly, clonal diversity was underestimated; donors were largely white British and included more females.

On this clone: Antigen specificity is unknown.

Sequencing used immunoSEQ multiplex PCR; TCRdb keeps in-frame clones, though not all of them. The sample contains about 110,000 clones, approximately 87% of which appear only once. V lost 1 base to trimming and J lost 15 bases, with 13 bases between them. CDR3 length: 12 amino acids. Germline loops: CDR1 MNHNS, CDR2 SASEGT. The sequence was obtained from an adult in good health. The material was peripheral blood, obtained on day 0 of AZD1222 vaccination. The chain recombines TRBV6-1 with TRBJ1-5; D remains unclear. CDR3 DNA: TGTGCCAGCAGTGAAGGGACTACCCAGCCGCATTTT. Translated: CASSEGTTQPHF.